This TCR beta chain came from a study of T cell responses to AZD1222 COVID-19 vaccine. Overall study findings and caveats: Mostly white British, mostly female donors; authors suggested clonal diversity may be underestimated. Recipients of two AZD1222 doses showed rising Spike-specific TCR breadth and depth.

CDR1 is SGDLS, CDR2 YYNGEE, per germline. The CDR3 runs to 16 residues. V gave up 3 bases and J gave up 0 bases; unmatched junction bases: 4. The assay was immunoSEQ multiplex PCR, and TCRdb's table has in-frame clones only and misses some. The sample comprises roughly 140,000 clones, 94% of which are singletons, and over 0.95% rests with the top ten. About this clone itself: Its antigen remains unknown.

The chain couples TRBV9 to TRBJ2-1, with 9 bases lining up with TRBD2. The sequence was collected from an adult in good health. The source material was peripheral blood, sampled on day 0 of AZD1222 vaccination. The CDR3 DNA reads TGTGCCAGCAGCGAAAGCGGGGGGTACTCCTACAATGAGCAGTTCTTC. Translating gives CASSESGGYSYNEQFF. Full variable domain (rest looked up from reference TRBV9 and TRBJ2-1): DSGVTQTPKHLITATGQRVTLRCSPRSGDLSVYWYQQSLDQGLQFLIQYYNGEERAKGNILERFSAQQFPDLHSELNLSSLELGDSALYFCASSESGGYSYNEQFFGPGTRLTVL.